A selection of T cell receptor beta chains follows, all from one sample in a study of blood T cell repertoires in COVID-19. Measured with immunoSEQ multiplex PCR; TCRdb has only the in-frame clones, and not every one. The table lists around 320,000 clones, roughly 90% of them singletons. Sequenced: PBMCs or T cells enriched from blood (not recorded which). All receptors derive from a woman younger than 45 who had been exposed to COVID-19. Both conserved end residues are part of each CDR3. D genes are given only for firm matches. A row's size may be missing; if present it is once, few, many or a size class.

J gene	clone size	D gene	V gene	CDR3 DNA	CDR3 protein
TRBJ2-5	-	-	TRBV2	TGTGCCAGCAGTGATCTGACAGTCCAAGAGACCCAGTACTTC	CASSDLTVQETQYF
TRBJ1-6	-	-	TRBV27	TGTGCCAGCAGTTTCCATAGGGGAACGACACCCCTCCACTTT	CASSFHRGTTPLHF
TRBJ1-2	-	-	TRBV25-1	TGTGCCAGCAGTCACCCTATCTTGGTCTATGGCTACACCTTC	CASSHPILVYGYTF
TRBJ1-2	-	-	TRBV29-1	TGCAGCGTTCGCAGGGCTAACTATGGCTACACCTTC	CSVRRANYGYTF
TRBJ2-6	-	TRBD1	TRBV4-3	TGCGCCAGCAGCCAAGGGGGACAGGCTTTCTCTGGGGCCAACGTCCTGACTTTC	CASSQGGQAFSGANVLTF
TRBJ1-2	once	-	TRBV27	TGTGCCAGCAGTTTGGGGGGTGCGGTGTACCTGGGCCCCTATGGCTACACCTTC	CASSLGGAVYLGPYGYTF
TRBJ2-5	once	TRBD2	TRBV4-1	TGCGCCAGCAGCCAAGCTACTAGCGGGGGGCAAGAGACCCAGTACTTC	CASSQATSGGQETQYF
TRBJ2-7	-	-	TRBV7-9	TGTGCCAGCAGCTCCCCGGAGGGGCGGTACGAGCAGTACTTC	CASSSPEGRYEQYF
TRBJ1-5	-	-	TRBV4-1	TGCGCCAGCAGCCAAGGGTTGATGGGCAGGGTAAGCAATCAGCCCCAGCATTTT	CASSQGLMGRVSNQPQHF
TRBJ2-5	-	TRBD2	TRBV4-1	TGCGCCAGCAGGCTAGCGGGGGGCGTCGGCGAGACCCAGTACTTC	CASRLAGGVGETQYF
TRBJ2-7	once	-	TRBV5-6	TGTGCCAGCAGCTGGGGGGTAGTGGAAACCTACGAGCAGTACTTC	CASSWGVVETYEQYF
TRBJ1-1	-	TRBD1	TRBV9	TGTGCCAGCAGCTCACCGAGGACAGGAAGTGAAGCTTTCTTT	CASSSPRTGSEAFF
TRBJ1-2	-	-	TRBV9	TGTGCCAGCAGCCCCGTGGGAGGGTCTACTGGCTACACCTTC	CASSPVGGSTGYTF
TRBJ2-1	-	TRBD2	TRBV15	TGTGCCACCAGCAGGGGACTAGTGGATCTTTTGAATGAGCAGTTCTTC	CATSRGLVDLLNEQFF
TRBJ2-5	-	TRBD2	TRBV9	TGTGCCAGCAGCGTAGGGGTAGCGGGGGGGCAAGAGACCCAGTACTTC	CASSVGVAGGQETQYF
TRBJ1-5	-	-	TRBV27	TGTGCCAGCAGTCCCAAAGGACACTTTTATCAGCCCCAGCATTTT	CASSPKGHFYQPQHF
TRBJ2-3	-	TRBD1	TRBV7-9	TGTGCCAGCAGCTTAGTTGGACAGGGGGGGACAGATACGCAGTATTTT	CASSLVGQGGTDTQYF
TRBJ1-4	-	-	TRBV13	TGTGCCAGCAGCTTATTCCGGGATCTTAATGAAAAACTGTTTTTT	CASSLFRDLNEKLFF
TRBJ1-1	-	-	TRBV3-1/TRBV3-2	TGTGCCAGCAGCCACCTCTTGCGGGGAAAGATGAACACTGAAGCTTTCTTT	CASSHLLRGKMNTEAFF
TRBJ1-1	-	-	TRBV18	TGTGCCAGCTCACCACCGGGCTACATGAACACTGAAGCTTTCTTT	CASSPPGYMNTEAFF
TRBJ1-2	-	-	TRBV29-1	TGCAGCGTTGAGTCCGATGAGGGCTACACCTTC	CSVESDEGYTF
TRBJ1-4	-	TRBD1	TRBV12-5	TGTGCTAGTGGTTGGGGACAGGGGGAAAATGAAAAACTGTTTTTT	CASGWGQGENEKLFF
TRBJ2-7	once	TRBD2	TRBV3-1/TRBV3-2	TGTGCCAGCAGCCGCGGAGCGGGGTCCTACGAGCAGTACTTC	CASSRGAGSYEQYF
TRBJ2-3	-	-	TRBV7-7	TGTGCCAGCAGCTTATTGAGCTCCAGCACAGATACGCAGTATTTT	CASSLLSSSTDTQYF
TRBJ2-1	-	-	TRBV10-3	TGTGCCATCAGTGAGTCTGGTAACGGGCAGTTCTTC	CAISESGNGQFF
TRBJ1-2	-	TRBD1	TRBV5-1	TGCGCCAGCAGCCGCGGGGACAGGGAACATGGCTACACCTTC	CASSRGDREHGYTF
TRBJ1-6	-	-	TRBV7-2	TGTGCCAGCAGCCGGACTGGTACCTATAATTCACCCCTCCACTTT	CASSRTGTYNSPLHF
TRBJ2-5	-	TRBD1	TRBV12-3/TRBV12-4	TGTGCCAGCAGCCAGGGACAGGGAGAGACCCAGTACTTC	CASSQGQGETQYF
TRBJ2-2	-	TRBD1	TRBV19	TGTGCCAGTATGGACAGGGGGCACGCCGGGGAGCTGTTTTTT	CASMDRGHAGELFF
TRBJ2-2	-	-	TRBV7-2	TGTGCCAGCAGCTTAGAGTTCGGCACCGGGGAGCTGTTTTTT	CASSLEFGTGELFF
TRBJ2-2	-	TRBD1	TRBV4-3	TGCGCCAGCAGCCAAGGGGACAGAAACACCGGGGAGCTGTTTTTT	CASSQGDRNTGELFF
TRBJ2-3	-	TRBD2	TRBV24-1	TGTGCCACCAGTGATCCAGCGGGGCAGGGTCGCACAGATACGCAGTATTTT	CATSDPAGQGRTDTQYF
TRBJ2-3	-	TRBD1	TRBV15	TGTGCCACCACACAGGGGGCTTTCACAGATACGCAGTATTTT	CATTQGAFTDTQYF
TRBJ2-3	-	-	TRBV12-3/TRBV12-4	TGTGCCAGCAGTTTAAAGGGGTCCGATACGCAGTATTTT	CASSLKGSDTQYF
TRBJ2-7	few	TRBD1	TRBV9	TGTGCCAGCAGCGTAGGAGGGACAGGCGCCTACGAGCAGTACTTC	CASSVGGTGAYEQYF
TRBJ2-7	-	TRBD1	TRBV29-1	TGCAGCGTTCTGACAGGGGGTTACTCCTACGAGCAGTACTTC	CSVLTGGYSYEQYF
TRBJ1-4	-	TRBD1	TRBV5-1	TGCGCCAGCAGCTCCTCAGGGGGCTGGGGGGAAAAACTGTTTTTT	CASSSSGGWGEKLFF
TRBJ1-6	-	-	TRBV5-1	TGCGCCAGCAGCCCAGCCGGCGGGGTTTGGGCCCTCCACTTT	CASSPAGGVWALHF
TRBJ2-3	-	TRBD2	TRBV7-3	TGTGCCAGCAGCTTACCCAAGACTAGCGGATACACAGATACGCAGTATTTT	CASSLPKTSGYTDTQYF
TRBJ2-2	-	-	TRBV5-1	TGCGCCAGCAGCCAAGGGACTGGGACGAACACCGGGGAGCTGTTTTTT	CASSQGTGTNTGELFF
TRBJ2-7	-	TRBD1	TRBV5-5	TGTGCCAGCAGCACCCACCGGGACAGCTCCTACGAGCAGTACTTC	CASSTHRDSSYEQYF
TRBJ1-4	-	-	TRBV5-6	TGTGCCAGCAGCTCCAGGCGGGGGCTTAATGAAAAACTGTTTTTT	CASSSRRGLNEKLFF
TRBJ1-4	-	-	TRBV24-1	TGTGCCACCAGTGATCCCCGGGGGTTTAATGAAAAACTGTTTTTT	CATSDPRGFNEKLFF
TRBJ2-7	-	-	TRBV18	TGTGCCAGCTCACCACCCGCCAGATCAGGCGAGCAGTACTTC	CASSPPARSGEQYF
TRBJ1-1	once	-	TRBV4-2	TGTGCCAGCAGCCAAGGGGAGGAGGTGAACACTGAAGCTTTCTTT	CASSQGEEVNTEAFF
TRBJ1-4	once	-	TRBV27	TGTGCCAGCAGCCGAGGCAGGGGAAGAGAAAAACTGTTTTTT	CASSRGRGREKLFF
TRBJ1-5	-	TRBD1	TRBV30	TGTGCCTGGAGCGCAACAGGGGGTCAGCCCCAGCATTTT	CAWSATGGQPQHF